This is a list of T cell receptor beta chains from one sample in a study of blood T cell repertoires in COVID-19. Generated by immunoSEQ multiplex PCR, the TCRdb table keeps only in-frame clones and is missing some. The sample carries more than 110,000 clones, 79% recorded once. The sample comprised peripheral blood. Receptor source: a man in his 60s with acute or convalescent COVID-19. Both conserved end residues are part of each CDR3. A D gene is named only where the DNA matches it firmly. For some rows the clone size is stated as once, few or many, or as a class when expanded; others skip it.

cdr3_length	v_call	d_call	clone_size	j_call	cdr3_nt	cdr3_aa
14	TRBV29-1	TRBD1	-	TRBJ2-1	TGCAGCGGGAAACTGACAGGGAGATACAATGAGCAGTTCTTC	CSGKLTGRYNEQFF
14	TRBV18	TRBD1	-	TRBJ2-7	TGTGCCAGCTCACCTTCGGGACAGGGAACGTCGCAGTACTTC	CASSPSGQGTSQYF
16	TRBV15	TRBD2	-	TRBJ2-7	TGTGCCACCAGCACACAACTCGCGGGGGGCGCCTACGAGCAGTACTTC	CATSTQLAGGAYEQYF
14	TRBV29-1	TRBD2	-	TRBJ2-1	TGCAGCGTTGATACTAGCGGGAGGTACAATGAGCAGTTCTTC	CSVDTSGRYNEQFF
11	TRBV29-1	-	-	TRBJ2-1	TGCAGCACCCCTAGCTACAATGAGCAGTTCTTC	CSTPSYNEQFF
16	TRBV10-3	-	-	TRBJ1-5	TGTGCCATCAGTGAGAGGGCAGGGGATAGCAATCAGCCCCAGCATTTT	CAISERAGDSNQPQHF
15	TRBV7-2	-	-	TRBJ1-2	TGTGCCAGCAGCTTAGCCAGGGCAGGAGTCTATGGCTACACCTTC	CASSLARAGVYGYTF
16	TRBV5-4	TRBD2	-	TRBJ2-2	TGTGCCAGCAGCTTGGGGGTAGCGGGAGCGTCCGGGGAGCTGTTTTTT	CASSLGVAGASGELFF
15	TRBV2	TRBD2	-	TRBJ2-5	TGTGCCAGCAACGGACTAGCGGGAGTTAGAGAGACCCAGTACTTC	CASNGLAGVRETQYF
18	TRBV27	-	-	TRBJ2-6	TGTGCCAGCAGTTTAGGTAGCGGAGCCTTCTCTGGGGCCAACGTCCTGACTTTC	CASSLGSGAFSGANVLTF
16	TRBV5-6	-	once	TRBJ2-2	TGTGCCAGCAGCTTGGACATCGGCAGGGGAACCGGGGAGCTGTTTTTT	CASSLDIGRGTGELFF
14	TRBV5-5	-	-	TRBJ1-4	TGTGCCAGCAGCTCTCGACAGAGAAATGAAAAACTGTTTTTT	CASSSRQRNEKLFF
13	TRBV10-3	TRBD1	-	TRBJ1-1	TGTGCCATCTCCGGGACAGGGGAGACTGAAGCTTTCTTT	CAISGTGETEAFF
14	TRBV5-5	-	few	TRBJ1-4	TGTGCCAGCAGCTTGGCCGGACTTAATGAAAAACTGTTTTTT	CASSLAGLNEKLFF
16	TRBV9	-	few	TRBJ1-1	TGTGCCAGCAGCGTATATGACAAACTGGGCGCGGGGGCGGCTTTCTTT	CASSVYDKLGAGAAFF
16	TRBV5-5	TRBD2	-	TRBJ2-5	TGTGCCAGCAGCACAAGCGGGAGGGCCGGTAAGGAGACCCAGTACTTC	CASSTSGRAGKETQYF
18	TRBV2	-	-	TRBJ2-4	TGTGCCAGCAGCCAAACGGGGACAACAGGGCTAGCCAAAAACATTCAGTACTTC	CASSQTGTTGLAKNIQYF
17	TRBV5-8	TRBD2	-	TRBJ2-3	TGTGCCAGCAGGTTGAGGACTAGCGGGAGGAGCACAGATACGCAGTATTTT	CASRLRTSGRSTDTQYF
12	TRBV7-9	-	few	TRBJ2-2	TGTGCCAGCCGACGGGACACCGGGGAGCTGTTTTTT	CASRRDTGELFF
14	TRBV6-2/TRBV6-3	-	-	TRBJ1-1	TGTGCCAGCAGCGCACCTACTCCGAACACTGAAGCTTTCTTT	CASSAPTPNTEAFF
14	TRBV30	TRBD1	-	TRBJ1-4	TGTGCCTGGAGTTTACAGGGGACTAATGAAAAACTGTTTTTT	CAWSLQGTNEKLFF
14	TRBV27	TRBD1	-	TRBJ2-7	TGTGCCAGCGGAAAGGACAGGGCCGCCCACGAGCAGTACTTC	CASGKDRAAHEQYF
11	TRBV20-1	-	-	TRBJ2-5	TGCAGTGCTTGGGGGGTAGAGACCCAGTACTTC	CSAWGVETQYF
15	TRBV5-1	TRBD1	-	TRBJ1-4	TGCGCCAGCACCAAGGGGGCGCAGGCTAATGAAAAACTGTTTTTT	CASTKGAQANEKLFF
14	TRBV27	-	few	TRBJ2-5	TGTGCCAGCAGACGACAGGGAGGCCAAGAGACCCAGTACTTC	CASRRQGGQETQYF
13	TRBV2	TRBD1	-	TRBJ2-2	TGTGCCAGTGGACAGGGTCGAACCGGGGAGCTGTTTTTT	CASGQGRTGELFF
13	TRBV28	-	few	TRBJ2-7	TGTGCCAGCAGAGACTCGGGCTCCTACGAGCAGTACTTC	CASRDSGSYEQYF
16	TRBV5-1	TRBD2	-	TRBJ2-1	TGCGCCAGCAGCCCGTCGGCTAGCGGAGGCTACAATGAGCAGTTCTTC	CASSPSASGGYNEQFF
14	TRBV6-2/TRBV6-3	-	once	TRBJ1-5	TGTGCCAGCAGCATCCCCGGGGGCAATCAGCCCCAGCATTTT	CASSIPGGNQPQHF
15	TRBV3-1/TRBV3-2	-	-	TRBJ1-2	TGTGCCAGCAGCCAAAACGCTGCCCGACAGGATGGCTACACCTTC	CASSQNAARQDGYTF
14	TRBV5-6	TRBD1	-	TRBJ2-7	TGTGCCAGCAGCGCCGGGACAGGTCCCTACGAGCAGTACTTC	CASSAGTGPYEQYF
15	TRBV19	-	-	TRBJ1-5	TGTGCCAGTAGTTTCGGGTTAGGAAGCAATCAGCCCCAGCATTTT	CASSFGLGSNQPQHF
14	TRBV5-5	TRBD2	-	TRBJ2-5	TGTGCCAGCAGCGGAGCGGGAGGACAAGAGACCCAGTACTTC	CASSGAGGQETQYF
15	TRBV6-2/TRBV6-3	-	-	TRBJ2-7	TGTGCCAGCAGTTACTCCCCAGGGTTGGGCTACGAGCAGTACTTC	CASSYSPGLGYEQYF
16	TRBV7-2	-	-	TRBJ1-2	TGTGCCAGCAGCGCCGGGACAACACAGGGAAGGGGTGGCTACACCTTC	CASSAGTTQGRGGYTF
15	TRBV4-1	TRBD1	-	TRBJ1-2	TGCGCCAGCAGCCAAGGCCGACAGGGGGACTATGGCTACACCTTC	CASSQGRQGDYGYTF
13	TRBV4-3	-	few	TRBJ1-5	TGCGCCAGCAGCCTCGCCCGGGGTCAGCCCCAGCATTTT	CASSLARGQPQHF
15	TRBV19	TRBD1	-	TRBJ1-6	TGTGCCAGTAGGACCGGGACAGGGTGGATTGAACCCCTCCACTTT	CASRTGTGWIEPLHF
13	TRBV19	TRBD1	few	TRBJ1-2	TGTGCCAGTAACAGGGGGCGCAACTATGGCTACACCTTC	CASNRGRNYGYTF
14	TRBV18	TRBD1	-	TRBJ1-1	TGTGCCAGCTCGGAGGGGGGACAGGGCACTGAAGCTTTCTTT	CASSEGGQGTEAFF
15	TRBV9	-	-	TRBJ2-3	TGTGCCAGCACCATTACTAGTGAGCGCACAGATACGCAGTATTTT	CASTITSERTDTQYF
15	TRBV6-2/TRBV6-3	TRBD1	many	TRBJ2-4	TGTGCCAGCAGTCAGGGGACAGGGGGGAGGAACATTCAGTACTTC	CASSQGTGGRNIQYF
14	TRBV11-3	-	-	TRBJ2-2	TGTGCCAGCAGCTCGACTCCCAGCACCGGGGAGCTGTTTTTT	CASSSTPSTGELFF
15	TRBV9	TRBD2	many	TRBJ2-7	TGTGCCAGCAGCCCTCCCGGGACTAGCGGAGTTGGGCAGTACTTC	CASSPPGTSGVGQYF
15	TRBV5-1	TRBD1	-	TRBJ1-2	TGCGCCAGCAGCCTAACCGGACAGGGGGGAGCTGGCTACACCTTC	CASSLTGQGGAGYTF
15	TRBV7-9	TRBD1	-	TRBJ1-5	TGTGCCAGCAGCCCCGGGACAGGGGGCAATCAGCCCCAGCATTTT	CASSPGTGGNQPQHF
15	TRBV2	TRBD1	-	TRBJ1-5	TGTGCCAGCAGTGCCGACAGGGGCGGTAATCAGCCCCAGCATTTT	CASSADRGGNQPQHF
13	TRBV19	-	-	TRBJ1-5	TGTGCCAGTAATCTGGGCTTGGATCAGCCCCAGCATTTT	CASNLGLDQPQHF
15	TRBV7-2	TRBD2	-	TRBJ2-1	TGTGCCAGCAGCTTAGTAGTAGCGGGAGGGCTGGAGCAGTTCTTC	CASSLVVAGGLEQFF
15	TRBV7-2	-	-	TRBJ1-2	TGTGCCAGCAGCTTAGCAGCGGGAATCAACCATGGCTACACCTTC	CASSLAAGINHGYTF
14	TRBV27	-	-	TRBJ2-2	TGTGCCAGCCGGTTCGATTCAAACACCGGGGAGCTGTTTTTT	CASRFDSNTGELFF
18	TRBV15	-	few	TRBJ2-6	TGTGCCACCAGCCCGGACTCCACCTGGGGCTCTGGGGCCAACGTCCTGACTTTC	CATSPDSTWGSGANVLTF
16	TRBV9	TRBD2	-	TRBJ2-1	TGTGCCAGCAGCGTAGGGGCTAGCGGGGTTTACAATGAGCAGTTCTTC	CASSVGASGVYNEQFF
16	TRBV6-5	-	-	TRBJ2-2	TGTGCCAGCAGTTATTTTATGGGCTCCAATCACGGGGAGCTGTTTTTT	CASSYFMGSNHGELFF
16	TRBV24-1	TRBD2	once	TRBJ2-3	TGTGCCACCAGTGATTCGGAGACTAGCGGCACAGATACGCAGTATTTT	CATSDSETSGTDTQYF
15	TRBV5-1	TRBD1	-	TRBJ2-3	TGCGCCAGCAGCCGGGTTCAGGGGGCCACAGATACGCAGTATTTT	CASSRVQGATDTQYF
15	TRBV19	TRBD2	-	TRBJ2-2	TGTGCCACCCGGACTAGCGGGAGATGGGCCGGGGAGCTGTTTTTT	CATRTSGRWAGELFF
15	TRBV28	-	-	TRBJ1-5	TGTGCCAGCAGTCGAACAGGGCTGGGCAATCAGCCCCAGCATTTT	CASSRTGLGNQPQHF
18	TRBV7-6	TRBD1	few	TRBJ1-5	TGTGCCAGCAGCTTAGGGGTTGGAGGGGGCAGGAGCAATCAGCCCCAGCATTTT	CASSLGVGGGRSNQPQHF